One and the same sample provided the 24 T cell receptor beta chains below, sequenced in a study of technical replicates of blood from a few donors. Libraries were prepared by immunoSEQ multiplex PCR; TCRdb keeps only in-frame clonotypes and omits some of them. The table has approximately 84,000 clones, 98% seen once. Input material: T cells isolated from PBMCs. The receptors here all came from a human donor in good health.

The chain uses TRBV6-1 and TRBJ1-2; D unresolved. V gave up 7 bases and J gave up 0 bases, with 12 bases separating them. The CDR3 is 14 residues long. CDR1 MNHNS and CDR2 SASEGT come from the germline V gene. The CDR3 DNA follows: TGTGCCAGCAATCGAGGAGGTGCTAACTATGGCTACACCTTC. Residues: CASNRGGANYGYTF.

The gene calls are TRBV27 and TRBJ1-2; D is unclear. Germline V gene data show CDR1 as MNHEY and CDR2 as SMNVEV (reference sequence). V lost 10 bases and J 4 bases, leaving 25 bases between the germline ends. This CDR3 has 16 residues. CDR3 loop: CATLPLPGQVLYGYTF. CDR3 in DNA: TGTGCCACCCTACCCCTGCCAGGCCAAGTCCTCTATGGCTACACCTTC.

In this sample, this clone turned up once. The V call is TRBV5-1, the J call TRBJ1-6, with 7 bases aligning to TRBD1. Germline CDR1 reads SGHRS; CDR2 reads YFSETQ. The CDR3 has 17 amino acids. The junction had 7 bases not matched to a gene; V was cut back by 4 bases and J by 0 bases. For the CDR3, the DNA is TGCGCCAGCAGCCTCGACAGGGCGAGCTCCTATAATTCACCCCTCCACTTT. Translated: CASSLDRASSYNSPLHF.

This sequence joins TRBV29-1 and TRBJ2-1; 8 nucleotides match TRBD2. Per the germline V gene, CDR1 is SQVTM and CDR2 is ANQGSEA. The CDR3 spans 17 residues. V shed 3 bases, J shed 2 bases, and the junction held 12 bases outside the gene matches. CDR3 DNA: TGCAGCGTTGAGGGGTTTGGGGCGGGGGGCCCCTACAATGAGCAGTTCTTC. It is translated as CSVEGFGAGGPYNEQFF.

The chain has TRBV5-1 and TRBJ1-5, with a weak D call TRBD1 (5 bases). Germline values: CDR1 SGHRS, CDR2 YFSETQ. Trimming stripped 0 bases from V and 10 bases from J, with 14 bases between. This CDR3 contains 14 residues. CDR3 protein: CASSLGPTGDPQHF. The CDR3 DNA reads TGCGCCAGCAGCTTGGGACCCACGGGGGATCCCCAGCATTTT.

Only one count was recorded for this clone. The chain carries TRBV7-2 and TRBJ2-5, with unresolved D. CDR1 SGHTA and CDR2 FQGNSA come from the germline V gene. CDR3 length: 13 amino acids. V lost 1 base and J lost 2, with 5 bases in between. The DNA for the CDR3 is TGTGCCAGCAGCTTAGGGCCGCAAGAGACCCAGTACTTC. It yields the protein CASSLGPQETQYF.

The chain employs TRBV30 and TRBJ1-1, with D perhaps matching TRBD1 (6 bases). CDR1 GTSNPN and CDR2 SVGIG come from the germline V gene (reference sequence). V lost 1 base and J lost 1, with 7 bases in between. This CDR3 comprises 13 residues. The CDR3, as DNA: TGTGCCTGGAGTGGGACAGCGAACACTGAAGCTTTCTTT. Translation: CAWSGTANTEAFF.

The chain is built from TRBV6-5 and TRBJ2-1; maybe TRBD2 (6 bases). Germline lookup yields CDR1 MNHEY and CDR2 SVGAGI. CDR3 length: 15 amino acids. The ends were cut back, 2 bases at V and 6 bases at J, with 14 bases in the middle. The CDR3 sequence is CASSYGGVGGNEQFF. CDR3 nucleotide sequence: TGTGCCAGCAGTTACGGGGGAGTCGGGGGCAATGAGCAGTTCTTC.

This chain links TRBV6-5 with TRBJ1-2, with TRBD1 as a possible D gene (5 bases). V was clipped by 2 bases and J by 7 bases, with 14 bases between them. CDR1 is MNHEY and CDR2 is SVGAGI in the germline V gene. The CDR3 has 14 residues. The CDR3 sequence is CASSYVGRVSGYTF. The CDR3 region has the DNA TGTGCCAGCAGTTACGTCGGCAGGGTCTCTGGCTACACCTTC.

V usage is TRBV9 and J usage is TRBJ2-1; 7 bases fit TRBD2. Germline V gene lookup returns CDR1 SGDLS and CDR2 YYNGEE. The CDR3 extends over 17 amino acids. Trimming cost V 4 bases and J 5 bases; bases outside gene matches: 15. In nucleotides, the CDR3 is TGTGCCAGCAGCCCACCGGGGGGAACGAACCTGAACAATGAGCAGTTCTTC. Translating gives CASSPPGGTNLNNEQFF.

This sequence joins TRBV5-1 and TRBJ2-6; TRBD1 matches 8 bases. The CDR3 extends over 19 amino acids. Per the germline V gene, CDR1 is SGHRS and CDR2 is YFSETQ. V lost 1 base to trimming and J lost 2 bases; unmatched junction nucleotides: 11. CDR3 in DNA: TGCGCCAGCAGCTTGAAGGCAGGGGGCCTAATGGCTGGGGCCAACGTCCTGACTTTC. Translating it yields CASSLKAGGLMAGANVLTF.

This clone was seen once. The chain has TRBV5-6 and TRBJ2-7, with D possibly being TRBD1 (5 bases). Germline-derived CDR1 and CDR2 are SGHDT and YYEEEE. Between the trimmed V and J ends, which lost 0 bases and 7 bases, there was a span of 23 bases. CDR3 length: 17 residues. CDR3 in DNA: TGTGCCAGCAGCTTGGTTAAGGGGTGGTATAATGGTGATGAGCAGTACTTC. It is translated as CASSLVKGWYNGDEQYF.

The CDR3 DNA reads as TGTGCCAGCAGCCACACACTAGCGACTGGTGAGACCCAGTACTTC. This sequence encodes CASSHTLATGETQYF. The rearrangement uses TRBV7-9 and TRBJ2-5, with TRBD2 matching 7 bases. The CDR3 loop spans 15 amino acids. Germline CDR1 reads SEHNR; CDR2 reads FQNEAQ (reference sequence). Trimming removed 5 bases from V and 5 bases from J; junction bases left unmatched: 11.

The chain recombines TRBV7-9 with TRBJ2-1, with 12 bases that match TRBD1. The CDR3 covers 15 residues. CDR1 is SEHNR and CDR2 is FQNEAQ in the germline V gene (reference sequence). With 6 bases clipped from V and 7 bases from J, the junction kept 7 bases outside the gene matches. The CDR3 reads CASSSGTGGFNEQFF. The CDR3 DNA sequence: TGTGCCAGCAGTTCCGGGACAGGGGGCTTTAATGAGCAGTTCTTC.

CDR3: CASSLTTLAANYGYTF. CDR3 nucleotides: TGTGCCAGCAGCTTAACTACCCTAGCCGCTAACTATGGCTACACCTTC. The chain has TRBV11-2 and TRBJ1-2; no clear D. CDR1 is SGHAT, CDR2 FQNNGV, per germline. Between the trimmed V and J ends, which lost 2 bases and 0 bases, there was a span of 13 bases. The CDR3 runs to 16 residues.

V is TRBV7-9 and J is TRBJ2-1; 12 positions match TRBD2. Per germline, CDR1 SEHNR and CDR2 FQNEAQ (reference sequence). V shed 5 bases and J 9 bases; nucleotides not matched to a gene: 11. The CDR3 consists of 16 residues. The CDR3 coding sequence is TGTGCCAGCAGCGATCCGACTAGCGGGAGTGGTGCTGAGCAGTTCTTC. It codes for CASSDPTSGSGAEQFF.

The J gene is TRBJ2-4, the V gene TRBV5-4; TRBD2 might be the D (6 bases). The CDR3 extends over 14 amino acids. The V gene lost 5 bases and the J gene lost 0 bases, with 9 bases spanning the gap. Germline V gene sequence: CDR1 SGHNT, CDR2 YYREEE (reference sequence). CDR3 coding DNA: TGTGCCAGCAGTGGAGGGTTAGCCAAAAACATTCAGTACTTC. Protein product: CASSGGLAKNIQYF.

This rearrangement joins TRBV28 to TRBJ1-4; maybe TRBD1 (5 bases). V dropped 5 bases and J dropped 4 bases, with 11 bases sitting between them. Germline CDR1 MDHEN, CDR2 SYDVKM. The CDR3 contains 14 residues. CDR3 DNA sequence: TGTGCCAGCAGTCAGACAGCGAATAATGAAAAACTGTTTTTT. Its translation is CASSQTANNEKLFF.

This sequence joins TRBV2 and TRBJ1-5; maybe TRBD1 (6 bases). Looked up from germline, CDR1 is SNHLY and CDR2 is FYNNEI. V lost 5 bases and J lost 2, with 10 bases in between. CDR3 length: 14 amino acids. The CDR3 reads CASSTGLGNQPQHF. For the CDR3, the DNA is TGTGCCAGCAGTACAGGGTTGGGCAATCAGCCCCAGCATTTT.

The chain couples TRBV28 to TRBJ2-7, with a possible D match to TRBD1 (6 bases). CDR1 and CDR2 (germline): MDHEN, SYDVKM. CDR3 length equals 12 residues. Trimming left V 6 bases short and J 4 bases short, with 10 bases between. The CDR3 coding sequence is TGTGCCAGCAGGCCTACAGGGTACGAGCAGTACTTC. Protein sequence: CASRPTGYEQYF.

The chain employs TRBV5-1 and TRBJ1-1; 12 bases line up with TRBD1. V was clipped by 4 bases and J by 1 base; unmatched bases: 5. The CDR3 spans 16 residues. Germline V gene lookup returns CDR1 SGHRS and CDR2 YFSETQ. CDR3 region: CASSPGTGGRNTEAFF. In nucleotides, the CDR3 is TGCGCCAGCAGCCCCGGGACAGGGGGCCGGAACACTGAAGCTTTCTTT.

For the CDR3, the DNA is TGTGCCAGCAGCGTAGCCGGCGAGGCAACTAATGAAAAACTGTTTTTT. Its protein is CASSVAGEATNEKLFF. The chain couples TRBV9 to TRBJ1-4; D gene unclear. Germline lookup yields CDR1 SGDLS and CDR2 YYNGEE. V lost 0 bases and J 0 bases, leaving 9 bases between the germline ends. The CDR3 has 16 amino acids.

The V and J genes are TRBV30 and TRBJ1-2, with D hard to call. The CDR3 covers 13 residues. V was cut by 1 base and J by 8 bases, with 14 bases left in between. Germline-derived CDR1 and CDR2 are GTSNPN and SVGIG (reference sequence). CDR3 nucleotides: TGTGCCTGGAGTGCCCAGTCGGCAGGCGGCTACACCTTC. This codes for CAWSAQSAGGYTF.

V usage is TRBV10-1 and J usage is TRBJ2-1; TRBD2 matches at 14 bases. Germline CDR1 reads WNHNN; CDR2 reads SYGVQD (reference sequence). Trimming removed 2 bases from V and 1 base from J; junction bases left unmatched: 10. This CDR3 is 20 amino acids long. The CDR3 DNA is TGCGCCAGCAGTGAGGCAGGGACTAGCGGGAGTTTAGTGTCCTACAATGAGCAGTTCTTC. It encodes CASSEAGTSGSLVSYNEQFF.